The 23 T cell receptor beta chains listed next were all sequenced from one sample in a study of CD8 T cells in ankylosing spondylitis. MiXCR, run by TCRdb on the 5' RACE reads, gives a single entry per CDR3 protein. Found here are 300,000 to 350,000 distinct CDR3 sequences, roughly 14% of them singletons; the top ten hold about 1%. The sequenced material came from blood, either unsorted or a sorted T cell fraction (not recorded which). These receptors originate from a male donor with ankylosing spondylitis or in good health (not recorded which).

This chain uses TRBV7-2 with TRBJ2-1; D unclear. The V end lost 2 bases, the J end lost 6 bases, and 8 bases lay between the germline ends. The CDR3 contains 13 residues. Germline-derived CDR1 and CDR2 are SGHTA and FQGNSA. The CDR3 loop is CASSLYRTNEQFF. For the CDR3, the DNA is TGTGCCAGCAGCTTATACAGAACCAATGAGCAGTTCTTC.

This clonotype was detected a few times. This chain connects TRBV4-1 to TRBJ2-3; 10 bases line up with TRBD2. Germline CDR1 is MGHRA and CDR2 is YSYEKL. Trimming took 0 bases from V and 3 from J; bases not matched to a gene: 9. The CDR3 sequence is 18 residues long. In nucleotides, the CDR3 is TGCGCCAGCAGCCAAGATAGGGGGTTAGCGGGGGGAACAGATACGCAGTATTTT. It codes for CASSQDRGLAGGTDTQYF.

This clonotype came up a few times. In nucleotides, the CDR3 is TGTGCCAGCAGCCAAGGGGATAGCGGGAGCTCCTACAATGAGCAGTTCTTC. Translating it yields CASSQGDSGSSYNEQFF. The chain is built from TRBV3-1 and TRBJ2-1; 9 bases fit TRBD2. The length of the CDR3 is 17 residues. V lost 1 base and J lost 0; bases outside the gene matches: 4. The germline V gene encodes CDR1 LGHDT and CDR2 YNNKEL (reference sequence).

This clonotype was seen more than once but under ten times. The rearrangement joins TRBV20-1 to TRBJ2-7, with a tentative D call TRBD2 (6 bases). Germline V gene lookup returns CDR1 DFQATT and CDR2 SNEGSKA (reference sequence). The germline V and J ends were trimmed by 5 bases and 7 bases, with 12 bases remaining between them. CDR3 length equals 11 residues. The DNA of the CDR3 is TGCAGTGCTCCAGTTGCGGGGGAGCAGTACTTC. Protein product: CSAPVAGEQYF.

This clonotype showed up just a few times. V gene TRBV7-2 combines with J gene TRBJ1-2; D not resolved. CDR1 and CDR2 (germline): SGHTA, FQGNSA. V was cut by 5 bases and J by 6 bases, with 13 bases left in between. CDR3 length: 13 residues. The CDR3: CASSPSIVDGYTF. The CDR3 DNA follows: TGTGCCAGCAGCCCCTCCATCGTGGATGGCTACACCTTC.

This clonotype came up many times. DNA of the CDR3: TGTGCCAGCAGCCATGCCGGGACTAGTCCTTACGAGCAGTACTTC. Protein product: CASSHAGTSPYEQYF. The chain joins TRBV7-2 to TRBJ2-7, with 8 bases identical to TRBD2. Germline V gene data show CDR1 as SGHTA and CDR2 as FQGNSA. This CDR3 is built from 15 residues. J gave up 4 bases and V 5 bases, and 10 bases lay outside the gene matches.

This clonotype was seen a handful of times. CDR3 loop: CASSKTGYGYTF. For the CDR3, the DNA is TGTGCCAGCAGTAAGACAGGGTACGGCTACACCTTC. The V gene is TRBV12-3 or TRBV12-4, the J gene TRBJ1-2, with TRBD1 matching 7 bases. This CDR3 region has 12 residues. The V and J ends lost 5 bases and 8 bases, in that order; junction bases with no gene match: 5.

CDR3 coding DNA: TGTGCCAGCAGCTTAGCGCTAGCGGGAGGGTTATACGAGCAGTACTTC. It specifies CASSLALAGGLYEQYF. The genes are TRBV7-6 and TRBJ2-7, with TRBD2 matching over 12 bases. Trimming took 0 bases from V and 4 from J; bases not matched to a gene: 4. Germline-derived CDR1 and CDR2 are SGHVS and FNYEAQ. The CDR3 is made up of 16 amino acids.

About this clonotype itself: A much more abundant neighbour one base away suggests this may be a read error. The V and J genes are TRBV7-6 and TRBJ2-7, with 7 bases matching TRBD1. The CDR3 consists of 14 residues. Looked up from germline, CDR1 is SGHVS and CDR2 is FNYEAQ. V was pared by 5 bases and J by 2 bases, with 6 bases of the junction left unmatched. CDR3 region: CASSQPGTAYEQYF. CDR3 DNA: TGTGCCAGCAGCCAACCCGGGACAGCCTACGAGCAGTACTTC. The full variable domain, in which reference TRBV7-6 and TRBJ2-7 provide the parts outside the CDR3, is GAGVSQSPRYKVTKRGQDVALRCDPISGHVSLYWYRQALGQGPEFLTYFNYEAQQDKSGLPNDRFSAERPEGSISTLTIQRTEQRDSAMYRCASSQPGTAYEQYFGPGTRLTVT.

This clonotype was found a few times. This chain connects TRBV10-1 to TRBJ2-1; TRBD1 matches 7 bases. Unmatched junction bases numbered 5, after V lost 4 bases and J lost 5 bases. The CDR3 has 14 amino acids. Per the germline V gene, CDR1 is WNHNN and CDR2 is SYGVQD (reference sequence). The CDR3 sequence is CASSVGTVNNEQFF. The DNA of the CDR3 is TGCGCCAGCAGTGTGGGGACAGTTAACAATGAGCAGTTCTTC.

In its sample, this clonotype was seen a few times. The chain recombines TRBV12-3 or TRBV12-4 with TRBJ1-2, with D uncertain. The CDR3 length is 12 residues. Between the trimmed V and J ends, which lost 2 bases and 8 bases, there was a span of 9 bases. The CDR3 DNA sequence: TGTGCCAGCAGTTTATCCGGGGTCGGCTACACCTTC. This sequence encodes CASSLSGVGYTF.

The V call is TRBV15, the J call TRBJ2-1; TRBD2 matches at 10 bases. The germline CDR1 and CDR2 sequences are LNHNV and YYDKDF (reference sequence). J gave up 5 bases and V 3 bases, and 7 bases lay outside the gene matches. The CDR3 sequence is 16 residues long. Here the CDR3 DNA reads TGTGCCACCAGCAGGCTTCTAGCGGGAGTGCACAATGAGCAGTTCTTC. This codes for CATSRLLAGVHNEQFF.

There are many counts of this clonotype. V and J are TRBV12-3 or TRBV12-4 and TRBJ1-2; D might be TRBD1 (5 bases). This CDR3 has 12 residues. The V gene lost 6 bases and the J gene lost 4 bases, with 9 bases spanning the gap. CDR3 nucleotide sequence: TGTGCCAGCAGAAGGGGAACCTATGGCTACACCTTC. Translating gives CASRRGTYGYTF.

The chain is built from TRBV5-1 and TRBJ2-1, with 10 bases that match TRBD2. CDR3 length: 20 residues. The trim removed 4 bases at V and 0 bases at J, leaving 16 bases unmatched. The germline V gene encodes CDR1 SGHRS and CDR2 YFSETQ. The chain's CDR3 is CASSRQGLAVRGSSYNEQFF. The CDR3 DNA sequence: TGCGCCAGCAGCCGACAAGGACTAGCGGTCCGCGGCAGCTCCTACAATGAGCAGTTCTTC.

This chain uses TRBV7-2 with TRBJ2-1; D not certain. The CDR3 totals 13 residues. V lost 1 base and J 7 bases, leaving 8 bases between the germline ends. Germline V gives CDR1 SGHTA, CDR2 FQGNSA. CDR3 sequence: CASSLVGKNEQFF. As DNA, the CDR3 is TGTGCCAGCAGCTTAGTGGGAAAGAATGAGCAGTTCTTC.

This clonotype was recorded a few times. Here the CDR3 reads CASSPYTENIQYF. CDR3 DNA sequence: TGTGCCAGCTCACCATATACGGAAAACATTCAGTACTTC. The chain carries TRBV18 and TRBJ2-4; D unresolved. Germline values: CDR1 KGHSH, CDR2 LQKENI. Trimming cost V 2 bases and J 5 bases, with 7 bases left between them. This CDR3 comprises 13 residues.

The chain joins TRBV19 to TRBJ2-1; 10 bases are a match to TRBD1. This CDR3 spans 13 amino acids. Trimming removed 8 bases from V and 8 bases from J; junction bases left unmatched: 6. Germline V gives CDR1 LNHDA, CDR2 SQIVND (reference sequence). CDR3 DNA sequence: TGTGCCAGTGCGAGGGACAGGGGATATGAGCAGTTCTTC. Protein sequence: CASARDRGYEQFF. The whole variable domain, filled in from reference TRBV19 and TRBJ2-1, reads DGGITQSPKYLFRKEGQNVTLSCEQNLNHDAMYWYRQDPGQGLRLIYYSQIVNDFQKGDIAEGYSVSREKKESFPLTVTSAQKNPTAFYLCASARDRGYEQFFGPGTRLTVL.

This clonotype was seen a few times. The V and J genes are TRBV10-3 and TRBJ2-7; no definite D call. In germline, CDR1 is ENHRY, CDR2 SYGVKD. The length of the CDR3 is 13 residues. The V and J ends lost 2 bases and 2 bases respectively, with 7 bases between them. CDR3 sequence reads: CAISEGTTYEQYF. The CDR3 DNA sequence: TGTGCCATCAGTGAGGGCACCACCTACGAGCAGTACTTC.

In its sample, this clonotype was seen a few times. V and J are TRBV6-1 and TRBJ2-1, with 10 nucleotides matching TRBD2. The CDR3 spans 16 residues. The V gene end was trimmed by 6 bases and the J gene end by 9 bases; junction bases not matched to a gene: 14. From germline, CDR1 is MNHNS and CDR2 SASEGT. This chain's CDR3 is CASSDRGLAGVSEQFF. The CDR3 DNA reads TGTGCCAGCAGCGATCGAGGGCTAGCGGGAGTCAGTGAGCAGTTCTTC.

This clonotype was seen more than once but under ten times. The rearrangement links TRBV5-6 to TRBJ1-6, with no clear D. V was pared by 3 bases and J by 8 bases, with 12 bases between. The length of the CDR3 is 14 residues. Germline V gene data show CDR1 as SGHDT and CDR2 as YYEEEE. The CDR3 reads CASSWGEGYSPLHF. DNA of the CDR3: TGTGCCAGCAGCTGGGGTGAAGGTTATTCACCCCTCCACTTT.

This sequence joins TRBV6-1 and TRBJ2-7, with TRBD2 as a possible D gene (6 bases). The CDR3 has 14 amino acids. CDR1 and CDR2 (germline): MNHNS, SASEGT. The V end lost 7 bases, the J end lost 0 bases, and 13 bases lay between the germline ends. CDR3 protein: CASTYGGSSYEQYF. CDR3 bases: TGTGCCAGCACCTACGGGGGAAGCTCCTACGAGCAGTACTTC.

The table lists this clonotype with a few counts. This rearrangement joins TRBV12-3 or TRBV12-4 to TRBJ2-7; no clear D gene. This CDR3 is built from 13 residues. V was pared by 8 bases and J by 3 bases, with 14 bases between. CDR3 protein: CASAPSVFYEQYF. CDR3 DNA: TGTGCCAGCGCCCCCTCGGTTTTCTACGAGCAGTACTTC.

This clonotype was recorded at least ten times. This sequence joins TRBV11-2 and TRBJ2-7; possible D gene TRBD2, 5 bases. This CDR3 contains 14 residues. Germline loops: CDR1 SGHAT, CDR2 FQNNGV. V lost 3 bases and J lost 7, with 16 bases in between. CDR3 sequence: CASSLSPGLMEQYF. CDR3 nucleotides: TGTGCCAGCAGCTTGAGTCCGGGGTTGATGGAGCAGTACTTC.